The 8 T cell receptor beta chains presented below share a single source sample, sequenced in a study of type 1 and type 2 diabetes patients. Amplification started from genomic DNA. The TCR beta CDR3 region was amplified using 30 forward and 13 reverse primers. TCRdb reanalysed the multiplex PCR reads using MiXCR and keeps one entry per CDR3 protein. The profile shows 250,000 to 300,000 distinct CDR3 sequences, roughly 50% of them singletons. Input material: peripheral blood mononuclear cells (PBMCs). All receptors come from a man between 18 and 29 years old with type 2 diabetes.

V usage is TRBV6-1 and J usage is TRBJ2-7; D unclear. The CDR3 runs to 13 residues. Germline V gene sequence: CDR1 MNHNS, CDR2 SASEGT. The ends were cut back, 8 bases at V and 4 bases at J, with 15 bases in the middle. CDR3 nucleotide sequence: TGTGCCAGCCTGACACTCCTGTCGTACGAGCAGTACTTC. Its protein product is CASLTLLSYEQYF.

The CDR3 DNA reads TGTGCCACCGTCGCTCCCCGGACTAGCCCAGAGCAGTTCTTC. This encodes CATVAPRTSPEQFF. The V gene is TRBV7-2, the J gene TRBJ2-1, with 8 bases identical to TRBD2. Germline CDR1 is SGHTA and CDR2 is FQGNSA. V shed 10 bases, J shed 10 bases, and the junction held 15 bases outside the gene matches. This CDR3 has 14 residues.

V usage is TRBV10-1 and J usage is TRBJ2-5; D is possibly TRBD1 (5 bases). CDR1 WNHNN and CDR2 SYGVQD come from the germline V gene (reference sequence). V lost 2 bases, J lost 3 bases, and 13 bases lay in between. This CDR3 region has 15 residues. CDR3 sequence (DNA): TGCGCCAGCAGTGAGAGGGGCGCGGACGAAGAGACCCAGTACTTC. Protein product: CASSERGADEETQYF.

The genes are TRBV6-5 and TRBJ2-5; 9 positions match TRBD1. With 1 base clipped from V and 7 bases from J, the junction kept 16 bases outside the gene matches. The CDR3 is 18 amino acids. CDR1 is MNHEY and CDR2 is SVGAGI in the germline V gene. Here the CDR3 reads CASSYFRGPSPDRGTQYF. CDR3 DNA sequence: TGTGCCAGCAGTTACTTTCGGGGACCAAGCCCGGACAGGGGGACCCAGTACTTC.

The rearrangement uses TRBV5-1 and TRBJ2-2; 7 nucleotides agree with TRBD2. J was trimmed by 7 bases and V by 4 bases; bases with no gene match: 10. Germline values: CDR1 SGHRS, CDR2 YFSETQ. The CDR3 runs 15 residues. The CDR3 here is CASSPGTKGDGELFF. As DNA, the CDR3 is TGCGCCAGCAGCCCCGGGACTAAAGGCGACGGGGAGCTGTTTTTT.

This clonotype was seen a handful of times. The rearrangement joins TRBV2 to TRBJ2-3; the D is unclear. Germline CDR1 SNHLY, CDR2 FYNNEI. V was clipped by 1 base and J by 2 bases, with 4 bases between them. The CDR3 loop spans 13 amino acids. CDR3 residues: CASSEEATDTQYF. In nucleotides, the CDR3 is TGTGCCAGCAGTGAAGAGGCCACAGATACGCAGTATTTT.

This sequence joins TRBV20-1 and TRBJ2-1; 8 bases match TRBD2. The CDR3 loop spans 11 amino acids. CDR1 is DFQATT and CDR2 is SNEGSKA in the germline V gene (reference sequence). V gave up 4 bases and J gave up 9 bases; unmatched junction bases: 2. In DNA form, the CDR3 reads TGCAGTGCTACGACTAGCGTTGAGCAGTTCTTC. It codes for CSATTSVEQFF.

V is TRBV7-6 and J is TRBJ1-1; maybe TRBD1 (6 bases). Germline V CDR1 and CDR2: SGHVS, FNYEAQ. V lost 1 base and J lost 4, with 13 bases in between. This CDR3 region has 15 residues. The CDR3 region is CASSLGGGGSTEAFF. CDR3 coding DNA: TGTGCCAGCAGCTTAGGTGGAGGGGGGAGCACTGAAGCTTTCTTT.